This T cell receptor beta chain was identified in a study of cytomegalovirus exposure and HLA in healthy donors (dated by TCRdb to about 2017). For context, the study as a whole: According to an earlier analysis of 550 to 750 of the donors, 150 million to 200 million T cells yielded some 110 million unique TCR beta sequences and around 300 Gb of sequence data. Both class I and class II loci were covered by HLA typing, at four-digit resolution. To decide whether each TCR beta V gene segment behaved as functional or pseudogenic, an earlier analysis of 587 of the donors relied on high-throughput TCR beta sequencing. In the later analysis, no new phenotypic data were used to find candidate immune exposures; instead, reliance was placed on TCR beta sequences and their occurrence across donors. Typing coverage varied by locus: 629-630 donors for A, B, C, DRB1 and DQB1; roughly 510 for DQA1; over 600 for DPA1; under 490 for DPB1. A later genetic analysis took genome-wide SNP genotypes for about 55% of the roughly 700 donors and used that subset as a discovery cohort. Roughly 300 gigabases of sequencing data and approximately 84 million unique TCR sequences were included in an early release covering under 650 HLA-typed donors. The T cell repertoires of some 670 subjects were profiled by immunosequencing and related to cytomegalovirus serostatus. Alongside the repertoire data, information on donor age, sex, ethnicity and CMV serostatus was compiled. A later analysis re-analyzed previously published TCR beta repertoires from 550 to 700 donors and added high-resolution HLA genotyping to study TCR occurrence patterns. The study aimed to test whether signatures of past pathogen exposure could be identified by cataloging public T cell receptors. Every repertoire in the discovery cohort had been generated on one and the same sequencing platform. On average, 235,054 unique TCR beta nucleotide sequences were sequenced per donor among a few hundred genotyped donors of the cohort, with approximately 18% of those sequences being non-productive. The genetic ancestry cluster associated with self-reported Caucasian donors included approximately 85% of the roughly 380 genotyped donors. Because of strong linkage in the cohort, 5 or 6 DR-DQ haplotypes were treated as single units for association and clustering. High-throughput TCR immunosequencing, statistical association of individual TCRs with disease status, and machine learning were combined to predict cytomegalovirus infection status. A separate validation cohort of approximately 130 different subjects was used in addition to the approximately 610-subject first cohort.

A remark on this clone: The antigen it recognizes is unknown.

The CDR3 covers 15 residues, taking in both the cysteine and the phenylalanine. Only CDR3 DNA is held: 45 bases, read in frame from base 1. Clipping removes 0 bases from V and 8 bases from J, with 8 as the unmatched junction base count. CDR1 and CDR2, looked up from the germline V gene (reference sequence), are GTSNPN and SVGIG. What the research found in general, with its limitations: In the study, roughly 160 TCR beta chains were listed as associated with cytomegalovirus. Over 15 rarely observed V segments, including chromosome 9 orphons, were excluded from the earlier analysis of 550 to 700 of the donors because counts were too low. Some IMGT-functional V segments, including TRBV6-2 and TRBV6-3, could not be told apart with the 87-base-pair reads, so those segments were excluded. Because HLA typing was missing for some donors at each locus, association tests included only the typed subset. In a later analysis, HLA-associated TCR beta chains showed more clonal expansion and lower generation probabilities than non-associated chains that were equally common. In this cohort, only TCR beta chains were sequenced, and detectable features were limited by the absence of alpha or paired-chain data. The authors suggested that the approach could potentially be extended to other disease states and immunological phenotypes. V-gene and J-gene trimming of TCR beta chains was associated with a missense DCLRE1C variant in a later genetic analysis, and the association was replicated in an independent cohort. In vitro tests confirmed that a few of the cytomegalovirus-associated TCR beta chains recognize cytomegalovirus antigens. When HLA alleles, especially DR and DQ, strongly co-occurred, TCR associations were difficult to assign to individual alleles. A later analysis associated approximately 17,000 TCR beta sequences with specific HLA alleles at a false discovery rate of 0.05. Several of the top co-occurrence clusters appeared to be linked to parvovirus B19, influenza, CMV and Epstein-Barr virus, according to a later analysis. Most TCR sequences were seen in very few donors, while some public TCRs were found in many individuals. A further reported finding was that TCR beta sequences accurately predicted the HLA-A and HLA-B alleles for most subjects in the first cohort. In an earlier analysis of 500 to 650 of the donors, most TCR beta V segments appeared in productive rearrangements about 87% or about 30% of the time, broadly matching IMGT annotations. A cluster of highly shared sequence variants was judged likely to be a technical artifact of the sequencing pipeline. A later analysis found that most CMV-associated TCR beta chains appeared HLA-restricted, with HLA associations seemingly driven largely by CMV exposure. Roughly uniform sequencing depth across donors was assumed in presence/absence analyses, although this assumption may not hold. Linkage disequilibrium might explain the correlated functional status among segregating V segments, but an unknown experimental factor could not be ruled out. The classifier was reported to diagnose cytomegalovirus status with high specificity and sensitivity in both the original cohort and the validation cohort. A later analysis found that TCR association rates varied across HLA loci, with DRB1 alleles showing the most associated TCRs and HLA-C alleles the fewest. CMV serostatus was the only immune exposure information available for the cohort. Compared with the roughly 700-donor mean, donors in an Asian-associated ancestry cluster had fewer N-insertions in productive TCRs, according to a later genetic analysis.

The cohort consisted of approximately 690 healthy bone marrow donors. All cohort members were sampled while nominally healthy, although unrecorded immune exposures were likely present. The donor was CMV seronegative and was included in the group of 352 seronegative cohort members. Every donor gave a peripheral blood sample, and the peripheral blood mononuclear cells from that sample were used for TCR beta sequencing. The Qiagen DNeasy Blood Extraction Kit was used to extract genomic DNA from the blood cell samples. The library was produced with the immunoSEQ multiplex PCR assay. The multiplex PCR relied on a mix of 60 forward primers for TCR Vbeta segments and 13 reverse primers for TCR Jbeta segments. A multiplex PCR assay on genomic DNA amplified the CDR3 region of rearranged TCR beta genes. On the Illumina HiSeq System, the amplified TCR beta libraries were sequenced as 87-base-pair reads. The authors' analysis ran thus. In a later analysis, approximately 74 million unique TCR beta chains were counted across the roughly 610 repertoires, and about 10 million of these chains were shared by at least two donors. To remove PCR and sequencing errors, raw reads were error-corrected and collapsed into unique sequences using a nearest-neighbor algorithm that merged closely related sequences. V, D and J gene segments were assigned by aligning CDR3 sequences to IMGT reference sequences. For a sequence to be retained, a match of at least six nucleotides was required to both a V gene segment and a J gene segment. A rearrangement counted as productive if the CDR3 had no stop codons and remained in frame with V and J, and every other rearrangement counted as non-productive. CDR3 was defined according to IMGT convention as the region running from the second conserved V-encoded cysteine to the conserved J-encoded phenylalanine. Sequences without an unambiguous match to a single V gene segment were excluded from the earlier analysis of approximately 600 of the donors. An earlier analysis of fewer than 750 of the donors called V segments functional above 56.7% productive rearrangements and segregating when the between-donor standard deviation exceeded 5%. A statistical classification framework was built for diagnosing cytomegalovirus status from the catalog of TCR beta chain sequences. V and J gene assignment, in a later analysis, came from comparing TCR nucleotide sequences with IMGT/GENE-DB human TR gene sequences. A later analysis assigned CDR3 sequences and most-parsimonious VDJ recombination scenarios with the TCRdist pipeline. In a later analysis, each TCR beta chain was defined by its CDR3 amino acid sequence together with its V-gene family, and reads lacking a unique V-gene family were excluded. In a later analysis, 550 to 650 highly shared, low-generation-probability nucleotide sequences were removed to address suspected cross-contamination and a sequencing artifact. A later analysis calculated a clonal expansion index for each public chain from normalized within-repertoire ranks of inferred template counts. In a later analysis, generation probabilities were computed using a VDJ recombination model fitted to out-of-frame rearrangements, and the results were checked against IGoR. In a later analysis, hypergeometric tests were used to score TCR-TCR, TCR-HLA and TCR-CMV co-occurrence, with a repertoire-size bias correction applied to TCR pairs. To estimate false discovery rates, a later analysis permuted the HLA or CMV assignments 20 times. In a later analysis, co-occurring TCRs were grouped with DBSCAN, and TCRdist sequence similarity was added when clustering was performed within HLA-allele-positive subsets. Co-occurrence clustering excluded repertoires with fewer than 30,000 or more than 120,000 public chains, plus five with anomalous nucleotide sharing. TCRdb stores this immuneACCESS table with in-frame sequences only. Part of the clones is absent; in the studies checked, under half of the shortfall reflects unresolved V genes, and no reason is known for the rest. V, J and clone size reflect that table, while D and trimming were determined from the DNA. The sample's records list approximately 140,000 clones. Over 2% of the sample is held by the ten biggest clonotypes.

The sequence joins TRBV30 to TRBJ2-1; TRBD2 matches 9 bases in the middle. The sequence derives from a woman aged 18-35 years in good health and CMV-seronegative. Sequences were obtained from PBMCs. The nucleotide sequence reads TGTGCCTGGAGTGTAGGGCTAGCGGGAATATATGAGCAGTTCTTC. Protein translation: CAWSVGLAGIYEQFF.